This T cell receptor (beta chain) originates from a study of monozygotic twins with inflammatory bowel disease. The CDR3 contains 15 residues. The template was total RNA from whole blood, with no T cell sorting. After re-calling the 5' RACE reads, TCRdb lists one entry per CDR3 protein, DNA absent. The table for this sample gives some 150,000 distinct CDR3 sequences. The V gene is TRBV12-3 or TRBV12-4, the J gene TRBJ2-1. The sequence derives from a human donor with ulcerative colitis or Crohn's disease, or a healthy co-twin of an affected twin (not recorded which). Sequencing used blood. The CDR3 region is CASSSSASSYNEQFF.